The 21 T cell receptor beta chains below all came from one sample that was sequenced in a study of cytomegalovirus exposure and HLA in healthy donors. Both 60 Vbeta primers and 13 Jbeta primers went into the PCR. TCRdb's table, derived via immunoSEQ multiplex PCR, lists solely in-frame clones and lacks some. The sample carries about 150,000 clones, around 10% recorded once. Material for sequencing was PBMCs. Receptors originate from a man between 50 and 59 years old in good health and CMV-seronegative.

The CDR3 loop reads CASKGQGTTNQPQHF. The CDR3 bases are TGTGCCAGCAAGGGACAGGGCACCACCAATCAGCCCCAGCATTTT. The chain combines TRBV2 with TRBJ1-5, with TRBD1 matching 9 bases. Trimming took 7 bases from V and 3 from J; bases not matched to a gene: 7. Germline V CDR1 and CDR2: SNHLY, FYNNEI. The CDR3 totals 15 residues.

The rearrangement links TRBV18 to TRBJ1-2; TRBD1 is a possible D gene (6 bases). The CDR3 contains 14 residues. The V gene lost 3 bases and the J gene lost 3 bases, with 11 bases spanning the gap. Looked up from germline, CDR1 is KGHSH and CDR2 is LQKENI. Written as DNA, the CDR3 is TGTGCCAGCTCACCGGGACACGCCGACTATGGCTACACCTTC. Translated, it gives CASSPGHADYGYTF.

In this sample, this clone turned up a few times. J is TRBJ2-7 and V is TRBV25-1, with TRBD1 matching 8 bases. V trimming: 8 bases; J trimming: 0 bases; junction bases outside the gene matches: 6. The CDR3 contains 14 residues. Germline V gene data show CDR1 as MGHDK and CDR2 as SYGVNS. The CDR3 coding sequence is TGTGCCAGCGGAGGGGACAGGAGCTCCTACGAGCAGTACTTC. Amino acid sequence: CASGGDRSSYEQYF.

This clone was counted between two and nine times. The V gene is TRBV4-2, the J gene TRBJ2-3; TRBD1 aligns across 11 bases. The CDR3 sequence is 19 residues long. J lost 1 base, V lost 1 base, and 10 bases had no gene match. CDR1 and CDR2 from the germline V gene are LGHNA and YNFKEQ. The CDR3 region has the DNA TGTGCCAGCAGCCAAGCTTTTGGACAGGGGGCAATCGGCACAGATACGCAGTATTTT. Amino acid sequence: CASSQAFGQGAIGTDTQYF.

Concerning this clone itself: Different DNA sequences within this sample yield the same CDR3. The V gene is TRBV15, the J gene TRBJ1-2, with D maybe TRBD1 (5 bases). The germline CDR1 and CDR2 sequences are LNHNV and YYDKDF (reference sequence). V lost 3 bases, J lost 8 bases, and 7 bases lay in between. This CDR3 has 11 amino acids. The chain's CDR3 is CATSRGHGYTF. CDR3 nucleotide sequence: TGTGCCACCAGCAGGGGGCACGGCTACACCTTC. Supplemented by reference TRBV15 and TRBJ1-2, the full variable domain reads DAMVIQNPRYQVTQFGKPVTLSCSQTLNHNVMYWYQQKSSQAPKLLFHYYDKDFNNEADTPDNFQSRRPNTSFCFLDIRSPGLGDTAMYLCATSRGHGYTFGSGTRLTVV.

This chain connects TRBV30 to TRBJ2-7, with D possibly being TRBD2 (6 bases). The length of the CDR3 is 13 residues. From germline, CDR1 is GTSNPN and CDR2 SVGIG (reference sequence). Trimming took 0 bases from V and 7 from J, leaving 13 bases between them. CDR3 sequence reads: CAWSVRGLQEQYF. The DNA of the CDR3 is TGTGCCTGGAGTGTAAGGGGACTTCAGGAGCAGTACTTC.

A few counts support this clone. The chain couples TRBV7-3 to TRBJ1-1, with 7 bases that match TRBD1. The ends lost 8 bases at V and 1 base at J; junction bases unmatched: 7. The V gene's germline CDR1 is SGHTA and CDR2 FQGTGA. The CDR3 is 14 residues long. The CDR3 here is CASRRDSSNTEAFF. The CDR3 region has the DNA TGTGCCAGCCGTCGGGACAGCTCGAACACTGAAGCTTTCTTT.

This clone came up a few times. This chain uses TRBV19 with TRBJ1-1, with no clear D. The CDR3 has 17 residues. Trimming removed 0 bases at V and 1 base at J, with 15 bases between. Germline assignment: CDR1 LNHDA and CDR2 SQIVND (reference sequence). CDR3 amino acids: CASSIDQAGTENTEAFF. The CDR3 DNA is TGTGCCAGTAGTATAGATCAGGCAGGAACAGAGAACACTGAAGCTTTCTTT.

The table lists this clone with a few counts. This CDR3 reads CASSRGGDTNEKLFF. Written as DNA, the CDR3 is TGTGCCAGCAGTCGGGGCGGGGACACTAATGAAAAACTGTTTTTT. The chain recombines TRBV28 with TRBJ1-4, with D maybe TRBD1 (5 bases). The CDR3 loop spans 15 amino acids. Trimming took off 5 bases at V and 2 bases at J, with 12 bases between the two ends. Germline CDR1 reads MDHEN; CDR2 reads SYDVKM.

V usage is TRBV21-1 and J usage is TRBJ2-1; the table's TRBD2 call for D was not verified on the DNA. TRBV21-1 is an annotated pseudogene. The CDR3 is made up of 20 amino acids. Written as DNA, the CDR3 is TGTGCCAGCAGCAAATGGAGGCCCTCCCTAGCGGGAGGGGGGGACAATGAGCAGTTCTTC. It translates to CASSKWRPSLAGGGDNEQFF.

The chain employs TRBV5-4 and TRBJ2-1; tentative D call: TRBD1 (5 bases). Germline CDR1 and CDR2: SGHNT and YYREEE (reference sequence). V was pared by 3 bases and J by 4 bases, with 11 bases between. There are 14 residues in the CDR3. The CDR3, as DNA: TGTGCCAGCAGCTCGGACAAGGGATACAATGAGCAGTTCTTC. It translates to CASSSDKGYNEQFF.

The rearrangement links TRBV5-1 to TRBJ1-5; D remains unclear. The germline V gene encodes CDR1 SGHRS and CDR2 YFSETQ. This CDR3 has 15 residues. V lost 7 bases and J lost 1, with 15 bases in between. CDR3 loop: CASPPPVTSNQPQHF. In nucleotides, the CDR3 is TGCGCCAGCCCCCCCCCGGTTACGAGCAATCAGCCCCAGCATTTT.

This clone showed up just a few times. CDR3 in DNA: TGTGCCAGCTCGCGGGACAGCCGCACAGATACGCAGTATTTT. Residues: CASSRDSRTDTQYF. The rearrangement links TRBV18 to TRBJ2-3; D may be TRBD1 (7 bases). V was cut by 6 bases and J by 1 base, with 11 bases left in between. Germline values: CDR1 KGHSH, CDR2 LQKENI. The CDR3 runs to 14 residues.

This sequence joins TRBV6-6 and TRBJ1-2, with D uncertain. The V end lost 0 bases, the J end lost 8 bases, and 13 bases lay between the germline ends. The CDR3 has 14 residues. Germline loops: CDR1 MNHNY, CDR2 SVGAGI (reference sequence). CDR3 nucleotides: TGTGCCAGCAGTTACTCAGAGGGTGCAGGCGGCTACACCTTC. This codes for CASSYSEGAGGYTF.

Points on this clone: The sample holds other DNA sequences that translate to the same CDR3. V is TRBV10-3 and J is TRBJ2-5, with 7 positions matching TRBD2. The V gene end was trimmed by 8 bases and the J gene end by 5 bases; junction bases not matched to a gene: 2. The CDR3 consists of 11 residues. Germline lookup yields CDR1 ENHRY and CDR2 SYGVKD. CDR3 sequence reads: CAIREEETQYF. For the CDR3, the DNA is TGTGCCATCCGGGAGGAGGAGACCCAGTACTTC.

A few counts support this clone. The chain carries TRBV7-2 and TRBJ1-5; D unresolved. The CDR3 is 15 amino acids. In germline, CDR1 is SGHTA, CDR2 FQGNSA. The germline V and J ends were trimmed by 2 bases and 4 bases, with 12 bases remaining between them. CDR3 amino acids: CASSLSGRVNQPQHF. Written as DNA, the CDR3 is TGTGCCAGCAGCTTAAGCGGGAGGGTGAATCAGCCCCAGCATTTT.

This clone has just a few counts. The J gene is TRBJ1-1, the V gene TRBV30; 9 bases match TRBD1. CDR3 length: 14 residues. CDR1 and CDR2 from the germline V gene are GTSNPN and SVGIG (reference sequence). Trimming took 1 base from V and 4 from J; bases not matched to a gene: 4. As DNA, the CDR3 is TGTGCCTGGAGTGACAGGGGGCCTGGCACTGAAGCTTTCTTT. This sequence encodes CAWSDRGPGTEAFF.

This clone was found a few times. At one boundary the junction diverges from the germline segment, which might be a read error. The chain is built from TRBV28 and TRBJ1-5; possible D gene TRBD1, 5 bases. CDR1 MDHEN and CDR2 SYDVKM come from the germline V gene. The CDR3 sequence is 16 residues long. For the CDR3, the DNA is TGTGCCAGTAGTTTCCCCCAGGGAATTAGCAATCAGCCCCAGCATTTT. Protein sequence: CASSFPQGISNQPQHF. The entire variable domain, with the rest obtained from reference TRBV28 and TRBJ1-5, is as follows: DVKVTQSSRYLVKRTGEKVFLECVQDMDHENMFWYRQDPGLGLRLIYFSYDVKMKEKGDIPEGYSVSREKKERFSLILESASTNQTSMYLCASSFPQGISNQPQHFGDGTRLSIL.

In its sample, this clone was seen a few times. In nucleotides, the CDR3 is TGTGCCAGCAGACAACAGGGATTTAATTCACCCCTCCACTTT. Protein: CASRQQGFNSPLHF. The V gene is TRBV2, the J gene TRBJ1-6; TRBD1 is a possible D gene (6 bases). Germline-derived CDR1 and CDR2 are SNHLY and FYNNEI. This CDR3 has 14 residues. Trimming took off 6 bases at V and 6 bases at J, with 12 bases between the two ends.

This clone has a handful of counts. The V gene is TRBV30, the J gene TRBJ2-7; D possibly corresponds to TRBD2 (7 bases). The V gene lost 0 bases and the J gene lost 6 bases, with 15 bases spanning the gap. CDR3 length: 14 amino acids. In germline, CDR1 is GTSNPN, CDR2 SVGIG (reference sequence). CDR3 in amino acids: CAWSVSRGGGEQYF. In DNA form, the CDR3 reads TGTGCCTGGAGTGTTTCCAGGGGAGGGGGCGAGCAGTACTTC.

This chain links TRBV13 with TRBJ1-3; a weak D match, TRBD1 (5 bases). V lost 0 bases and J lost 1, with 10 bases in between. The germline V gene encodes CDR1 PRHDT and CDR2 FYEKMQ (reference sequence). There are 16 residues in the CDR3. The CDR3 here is CASSLGGGASGNTIYF. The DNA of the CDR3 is TGTGCCAGCAGCTTAGGGGGGGGAGCGTCTGGAAACACCATATATTTT. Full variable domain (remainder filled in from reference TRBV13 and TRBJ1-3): AAGVIQSPRHLIKEKRETATLKCYPIPRHDTVYWYQQGPGQDPQFLISFYEKMQSDKGSIPDRFSAQQFSDYHSELNMSSLELGDSALYFCASSLGGGASGNTIYFGEGSWLTVV.